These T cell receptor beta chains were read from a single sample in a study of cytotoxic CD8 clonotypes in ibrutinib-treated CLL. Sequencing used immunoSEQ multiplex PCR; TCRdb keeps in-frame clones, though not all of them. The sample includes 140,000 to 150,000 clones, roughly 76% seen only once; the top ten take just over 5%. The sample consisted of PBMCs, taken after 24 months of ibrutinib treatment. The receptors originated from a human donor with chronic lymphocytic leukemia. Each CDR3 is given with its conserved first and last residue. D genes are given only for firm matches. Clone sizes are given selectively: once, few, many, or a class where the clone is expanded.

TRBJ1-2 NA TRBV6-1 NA TGTGCCAGCAACCCGGCAGGACCCGGCCTCTATGGCTACACCTTC CASNPAGPGLYGYTF
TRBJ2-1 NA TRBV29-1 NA TGCAGCGTTGACGGCCCCAGCCATGAGCAGTTCTTC CSVDGPSHEQFF
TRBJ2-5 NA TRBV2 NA TGTGCCAGCGGAACGAAAGAGACCCAGTACTTC CASGTKETQYF
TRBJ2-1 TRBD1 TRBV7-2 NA TGTGCCAGCAGCTTGTCAGGGGGTCCCTACAATGAGCAGTTCTTC CASSLSGGPYNEQFF
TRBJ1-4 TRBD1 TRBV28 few TGTGCCAGCAGGGGACAGCCGGATGAAAAACTGTTTTTT CASRGQPDEKLFF
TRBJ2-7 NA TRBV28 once TGTGCCAGCACATCGGAAGGGCTCCCCTACGAGCAGTACTTC CASTSEGLPYEQYF
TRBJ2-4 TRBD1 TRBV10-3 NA TGTGCCATCAGTGATGGGACAGGGTCTGGGGACATTCAGTACTTC CAISDGTGSGDIQYF
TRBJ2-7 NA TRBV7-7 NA TGTGCTAGCAGCCTAGGGACGGACCCGTGGATGGACGAGCAGTACTTC CASSLGTDPWMDEQYF
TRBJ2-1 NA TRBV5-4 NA TGTGCCAGCAGCTTGTATGATGAGCAGTTCTTC CASSLYDEQFF
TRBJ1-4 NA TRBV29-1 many TGCAGCGTCGGGACACCGAGGGAAAAACTGTTTTTT CSVGTPREKLFF
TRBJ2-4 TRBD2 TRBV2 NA TGTGCCAGCAGCCCCACTAGCGGGCTAGCCAAAAACATTCAGTACTTC CASSPTSGLAKNIQYF
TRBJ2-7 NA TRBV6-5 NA TGTGCCACTTACCCCCGGGGGGCCTCCTACGAGCAGTACTTC CATYPRGASYEQYF
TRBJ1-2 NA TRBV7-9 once TGTGCCAGCAGCTCGAACACGCCGACCTATGGCTACACCTTC CASSSNTPTYGYTF
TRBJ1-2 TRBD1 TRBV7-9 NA TGTGCCAGCAGCTTAGGAGGGACAGGCCGGAGCTACACCTTC CASSLGGTGRSYTF
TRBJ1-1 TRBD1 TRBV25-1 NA TGTGCCAGCAGTGACCCGGGACAGGGTGGGACTGAAGCTTTCTTT CASSDPGQGGTEAFF
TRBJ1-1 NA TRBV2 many TGTGCCAGCAGTGAAGGGGTTGGCACTGAAGCTTTCTTT CASSEGVGTEAFF
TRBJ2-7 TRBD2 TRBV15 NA TGTGCCACCAGGAACTACGGACTAGCGGGAGCCGAGCAGTACTTC CATRNYGLAGAEQYF
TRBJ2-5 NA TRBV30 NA TGTGCCTGGAGGCCACCAGGAGGTGAGACCCAGTACTTC CAWRPPGGETQYF
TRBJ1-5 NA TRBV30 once TGTGCCTGGAGTGTAACAGGGCTGAGGCAGCCCCAGCATTTT CAWSVTGLRQPQHF
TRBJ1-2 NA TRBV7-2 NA TGTGCCAGCAGCTTATCTGACCCCGCTACCCGCTACACCTTC CASSLSDPATRYTF
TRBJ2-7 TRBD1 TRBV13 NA TGTGCCAGCAGCCTGGGGACAGGGTCCCCTCGCGAGCAGTACTTC CASSLGTGSPREQYF
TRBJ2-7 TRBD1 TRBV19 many TGTGCGGTCGTCGGGACAGACCCCGGCGAGCAGTACTTC CAVVGTDPGEQYF
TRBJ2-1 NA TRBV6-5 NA TGTGCCAGCACCCCGACAGCCTACAATGAGCAGTTCTTC CASTPTAYNEQFF
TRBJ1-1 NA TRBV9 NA TGTGCCAGCAGCGTAGCCCCACAGGGAGGGGGCACTGAAGCTTTCTTT CASSVAPQGGGTEAFF
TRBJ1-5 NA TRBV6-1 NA TGTGCCAGCAGTGACAGGCTCAATCAGCCCCAGCATTTT CASSDRLNQPQHF
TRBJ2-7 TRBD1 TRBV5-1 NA TGCGCCAGCAGCTTGGGGACAGGCAACTCCTACGAGCAGTACTTC CASSLGTGNSYEQYF
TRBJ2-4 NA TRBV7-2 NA TGTGCCAGCAGCCGGACCGCAGGGGTGGACGCGGGGGACATTCAGTACTTC CASSRTAGVDAGDIQYF
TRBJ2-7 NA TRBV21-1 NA TGTGCCTTCCTCTGGGACGAGTACTTC CAFLWDEYF
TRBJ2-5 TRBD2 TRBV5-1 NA TGCGCCAGCAGCCCCGGGAGGGGGGAGACCCAGTACTTC CASSPGRGETQYF
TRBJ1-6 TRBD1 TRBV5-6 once TGTGCCAGCAGCTTGGGGCCCCCCAGGGGGCATTCACCCCTCCACTTT CASSLGPPRGHSPLHF
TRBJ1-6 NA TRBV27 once TGTGCCAGCAGTTTAGCGGGGAGCTCCTATAATTCACCCCTCCACTTT CASSLAGSSYNSPLHF
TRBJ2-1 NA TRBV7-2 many TGTGCCAGCAGCTTAGGGCCACTAACCGCTCAGGGCCGGGCGTTCTTC CASSLGPLTAQGRAFF
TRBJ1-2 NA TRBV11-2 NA TGTGCCAGCAGCCCCGGGGCTTATGGCTACACCTTC CASSPGAYGYTF
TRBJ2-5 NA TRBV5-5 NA TGTGCCAGCAGCCCATTAGCGGAAGAGACCCAGTACTTC CASSPLAEETQYF
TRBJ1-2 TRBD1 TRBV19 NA TGTGCCAGTAGTCCCCCCGGGACAGGGTGGGGCGGCTACACCTTC CASSPPGTGWGGYTF
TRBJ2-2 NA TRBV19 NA TGTGCCAGTAGGAAGGGCGGCTCGGTCACCGGGGAGCTGTTTTTT CASRKGGSVTGELFF
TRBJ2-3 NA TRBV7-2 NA TGTGCCAGCAGCGGCACCGGGGCACGGGGAGATACGCAGTATTTT CASSGTGARGDTQYF
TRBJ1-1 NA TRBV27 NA TGTGCCAGCAGTGCGGCTTGGGGGGGAGAAGCTTTCTTT CASSAAWGGEAFF
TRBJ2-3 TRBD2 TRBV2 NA TGTGCCAGCCGGACTAGCCCCACCGGGGATACGCAGTATTTT CASRTSPTGDTQYF
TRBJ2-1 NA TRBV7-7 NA TGTGCCAGCAGCTTGGATAGCTCCTACAATGAGCAGTTCTTC CASSLDSSYNEQFF
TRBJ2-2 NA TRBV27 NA TGTGCCAGCAGTTTCGGTCTCCTAAACACCGGGGAGCTGTTTTTT CASSFGLLNTGELFF
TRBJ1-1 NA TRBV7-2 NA TGTGCCAGCAGCCCCCTAGGGGGGACGAACACTGAAGCTTTCTTT CASSPLGGTNTEAFF